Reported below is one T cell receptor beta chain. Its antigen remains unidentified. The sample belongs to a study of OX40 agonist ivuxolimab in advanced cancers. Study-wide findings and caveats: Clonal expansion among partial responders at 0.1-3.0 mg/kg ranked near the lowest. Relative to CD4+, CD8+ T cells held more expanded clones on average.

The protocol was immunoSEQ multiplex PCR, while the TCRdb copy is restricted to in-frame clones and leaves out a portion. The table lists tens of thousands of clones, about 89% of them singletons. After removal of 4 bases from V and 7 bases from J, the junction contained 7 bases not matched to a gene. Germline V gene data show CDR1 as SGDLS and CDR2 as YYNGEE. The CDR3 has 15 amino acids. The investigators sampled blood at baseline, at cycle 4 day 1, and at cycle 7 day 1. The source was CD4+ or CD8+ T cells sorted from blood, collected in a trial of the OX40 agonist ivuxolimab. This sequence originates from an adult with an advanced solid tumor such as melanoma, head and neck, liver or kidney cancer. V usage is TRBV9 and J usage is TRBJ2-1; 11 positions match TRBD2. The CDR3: CASSSGLAGVNEQFF. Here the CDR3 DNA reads TGTGCCAGCAGCTCCGGACTAGCGGGTGTGAATGAGCAGTTCTTC.